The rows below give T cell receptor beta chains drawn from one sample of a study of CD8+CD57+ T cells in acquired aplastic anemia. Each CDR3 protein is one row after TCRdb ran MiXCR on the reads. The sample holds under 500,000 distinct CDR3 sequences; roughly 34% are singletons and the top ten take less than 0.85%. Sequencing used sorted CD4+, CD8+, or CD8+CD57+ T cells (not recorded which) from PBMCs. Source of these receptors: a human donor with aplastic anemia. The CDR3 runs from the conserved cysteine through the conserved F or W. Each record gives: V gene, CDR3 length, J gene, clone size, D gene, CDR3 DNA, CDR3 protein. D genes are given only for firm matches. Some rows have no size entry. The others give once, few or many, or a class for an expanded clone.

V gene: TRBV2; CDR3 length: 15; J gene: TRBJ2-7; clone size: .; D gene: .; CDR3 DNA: TGTGCCAGCAGTACTATTCGACAGGATCCGAACGAGCAGTACTTC; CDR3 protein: CASSTIRQDPNEQYF
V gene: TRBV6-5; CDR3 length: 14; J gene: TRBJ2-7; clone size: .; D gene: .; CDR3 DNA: TGTGCCAGCAGTTTGACACCGAACTCCTACGAGCAGTACTTC; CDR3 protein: CASSLTPNSYEQYF
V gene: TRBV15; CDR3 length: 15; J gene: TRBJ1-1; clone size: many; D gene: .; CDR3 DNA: TGTGCCACCAGCAGAGACCCCGACAGGAATGGTGAAGCTTTCTTT; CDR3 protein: CATSRDPDRNGEAFF
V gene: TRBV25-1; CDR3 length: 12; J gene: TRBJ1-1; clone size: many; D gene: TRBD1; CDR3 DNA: TGTGCCAGCAACAGGGGGAACACTGAAGCTTTCTTT; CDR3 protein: CASNRGNTEAFF
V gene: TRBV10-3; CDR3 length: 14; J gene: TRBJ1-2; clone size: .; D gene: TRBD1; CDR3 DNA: TGTGCCATCAGGGGCCGGACAGGGGAGGTTGGCTACACCTTC; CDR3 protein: CAIRGRTGEVGYTF
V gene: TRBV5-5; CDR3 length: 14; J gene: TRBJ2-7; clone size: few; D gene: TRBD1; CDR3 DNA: TGTGCCAGCAGCCTGTCCGGGACAGACTACGAGCAGTACTTC; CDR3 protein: CASSLSGTDYEQYF
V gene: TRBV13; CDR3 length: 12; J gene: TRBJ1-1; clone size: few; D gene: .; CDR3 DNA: TGTGCCAGCAGACGTTCCTCGTTAGAAGCTTTCTTT; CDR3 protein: CASRRSSLEAFF
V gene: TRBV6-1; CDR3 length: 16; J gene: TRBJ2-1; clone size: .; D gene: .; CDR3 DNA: TGTGCCAGCAGTGCTCCCCTCCTTTCTGCCCGCAATGAGCAGTTCTTC; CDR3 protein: CASSAPLLSARNEQFF
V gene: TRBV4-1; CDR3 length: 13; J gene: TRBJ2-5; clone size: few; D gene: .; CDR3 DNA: TGCGCCAGCAGCCAAGGTCCTCAAGGGACCCAGTACTTC; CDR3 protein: CASSQGPQGTQYF
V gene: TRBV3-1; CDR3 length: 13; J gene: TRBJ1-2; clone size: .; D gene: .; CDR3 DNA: TGTGCCAGCAGCCAACTAGGTACGTTTGGCTACACCTTC; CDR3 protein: CASSQLGTFGYTF
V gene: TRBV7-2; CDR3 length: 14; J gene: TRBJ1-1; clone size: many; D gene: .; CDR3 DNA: TGTGCCAGCAGCGCAAGGACAGCCTACTCCGAAGCTTTCTTT; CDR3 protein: CASSARTAYSEAFF
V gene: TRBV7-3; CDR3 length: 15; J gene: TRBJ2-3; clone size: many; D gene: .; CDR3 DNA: TGTGCCAGCAGCTTAACCGCAGGGACCACAGATACGCAGTATTTT; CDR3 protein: CASSLTAGTTDTQYF
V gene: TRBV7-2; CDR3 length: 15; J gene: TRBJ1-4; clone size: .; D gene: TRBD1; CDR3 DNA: TGTGCCAGCAGCTTGCAGGGGGCAAATAGTGGGAAACTGTTTTTT; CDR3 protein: CASSLQGANSGKLFF
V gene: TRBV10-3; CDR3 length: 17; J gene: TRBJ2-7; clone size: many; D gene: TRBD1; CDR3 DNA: TGTGCCATCAGTGAGCGTGAGACAGGGGTTAGGACGGACGAGCAGTACTTC; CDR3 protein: CAISERETGVRTDEQYF
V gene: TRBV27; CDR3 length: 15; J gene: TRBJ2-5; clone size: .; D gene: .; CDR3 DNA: TGTGCCAGCAGTCCACGAAGACAGGGAGGAGAGACCCAGTACTTC; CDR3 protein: CASSPRRQGGETQYF
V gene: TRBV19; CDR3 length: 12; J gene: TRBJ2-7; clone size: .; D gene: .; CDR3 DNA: TGTGCCTGGAGTCTCGTGGTTTACGAGCAGTACTTC; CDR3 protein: CAWSLVVYEQYF
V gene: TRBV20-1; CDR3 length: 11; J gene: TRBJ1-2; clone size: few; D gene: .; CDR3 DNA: TGCAGTGCTAGAGATAACCCGGCTACTACCTTC; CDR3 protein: CSARDNPATTF
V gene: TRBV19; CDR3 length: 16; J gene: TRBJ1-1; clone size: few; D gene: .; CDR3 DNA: TGTGCCAGTAGTATAGAAACAGGGAGAAGGAACACTGAAGCTTTCTTT; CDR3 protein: CASSIETGRRNTEAFF
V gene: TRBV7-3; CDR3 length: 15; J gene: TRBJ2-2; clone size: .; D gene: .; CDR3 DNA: TGTGCCAGCAGCTTAAACTGGCGGGGCGACGGGGAGCTGTTTTTT; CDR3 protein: CASSLNWRGDGELFF
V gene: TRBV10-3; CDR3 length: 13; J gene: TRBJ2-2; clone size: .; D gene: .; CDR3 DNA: TGTGCCATCAGTGAGTCGGGGCCCGGGGAGCTGTTTTTT; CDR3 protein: CAISESGPGELFF
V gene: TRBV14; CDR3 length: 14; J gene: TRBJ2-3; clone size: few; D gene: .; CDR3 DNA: TGTGCCAGCAGCCTAAGGAATAGATTAGATACGCAGTATTTT; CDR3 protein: CASSLRNRLDTQYF
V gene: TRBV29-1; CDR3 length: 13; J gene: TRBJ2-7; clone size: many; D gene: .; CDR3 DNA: TGCAGCGGCCGGGACCCTAGCTCCTACGAGCAGTACTTC; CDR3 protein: CSGRDPSSYEQYF
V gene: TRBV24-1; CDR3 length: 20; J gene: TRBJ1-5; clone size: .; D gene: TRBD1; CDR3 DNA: TGTGCCACCAGTGAAACCTCCGGGACAGGGGGCGGTGTTGGCAATCAGCCCCAGCATTTT; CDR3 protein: CATSETSGTGGGVGNQPQHF
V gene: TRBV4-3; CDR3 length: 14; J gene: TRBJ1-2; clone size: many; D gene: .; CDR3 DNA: TGCGCCAGCAGCCAAGATCAGGGGACCTATGGCTACACCTTC; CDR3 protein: CASSQDQGTYGYTF
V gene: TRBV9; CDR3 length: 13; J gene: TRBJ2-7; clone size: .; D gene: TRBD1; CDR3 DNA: TGTGCCAGCAGCGAACGACAGGGGACCGAGCAGTACTTC; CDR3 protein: CASSERQGTEQYF
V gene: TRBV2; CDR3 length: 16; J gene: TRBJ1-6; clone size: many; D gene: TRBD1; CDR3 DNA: TGTGCCAGCAGCCGGATACGGACAGGTCTTGGTTCACCCCTCCACTTT; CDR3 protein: CASSRIRTGLGSPLHF
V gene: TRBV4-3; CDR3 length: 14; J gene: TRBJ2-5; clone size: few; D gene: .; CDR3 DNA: TGCGCCAGCAGCCAAGAGGCGTGGTTGGAGACCCAGTACTTC; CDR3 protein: CASSQEAWLETQYF
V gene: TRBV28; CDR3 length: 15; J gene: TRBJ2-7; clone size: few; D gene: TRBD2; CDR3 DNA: TGTGCCAGCAGCCAACTAGCGGGAGTTTCCTACGAGCAGTACTTC; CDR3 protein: CASSQLAGVSYEQYF
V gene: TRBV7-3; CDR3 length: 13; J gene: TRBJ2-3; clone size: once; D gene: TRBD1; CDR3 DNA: TGTGCCAGCAGCCCATCAGGGGGTCTGACGCAGTATTTT; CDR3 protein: CASSPSGGLTQYF
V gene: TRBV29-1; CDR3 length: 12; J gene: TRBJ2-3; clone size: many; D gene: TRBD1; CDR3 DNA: TGCAGCGCGACAGGGGGGGCAGATACGCAGTATTTT; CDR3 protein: CSATGGADTQYF
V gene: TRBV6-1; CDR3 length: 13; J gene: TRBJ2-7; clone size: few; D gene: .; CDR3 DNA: TGTGCCAGCACAGGACGCTACTCCTACGAGCAGTACTTC; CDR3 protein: CASTGRYSYEQYF
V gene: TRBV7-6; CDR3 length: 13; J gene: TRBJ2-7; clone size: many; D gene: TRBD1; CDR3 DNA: TGTGCCAGCAGCCAGGGGGAGTCCTACGAGCAGTACTTC; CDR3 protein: CASSQGESYEQYF
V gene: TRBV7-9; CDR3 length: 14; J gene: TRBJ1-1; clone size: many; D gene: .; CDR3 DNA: TGTGCCAGCAGCTTAGGAGGGCAGAACACTGAAGCTTTCTTT; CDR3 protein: CASSLGGQNTEAFF
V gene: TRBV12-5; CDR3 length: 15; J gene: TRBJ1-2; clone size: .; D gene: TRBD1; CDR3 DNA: TGTGCTAGTGGTCCTCGGGGGACAGGGAAGGATGGCTACACCTTC; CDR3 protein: CASGPRGTGKDGYTF
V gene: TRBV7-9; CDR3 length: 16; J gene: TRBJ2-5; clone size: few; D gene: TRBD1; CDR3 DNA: TGTGCCAGCAGCGCCCTACCGGGACAGGGAATGGAGACCCAGTACTTC; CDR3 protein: CASSALPGQGMETQYF
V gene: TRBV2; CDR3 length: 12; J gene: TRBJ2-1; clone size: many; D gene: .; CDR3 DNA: TGTGCCAGCATGATGGACTCGGAGGAGCAGTTCTTC; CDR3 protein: CASMMDSEEQFF